This paragraph covers one T cell receptor beta chain sequence. Its specificity is unknown. This CDR3 comprises 16 residues. Germline CDR1 and CDR2: ENHRY and SYGVKD. Trimming took off 0 bases at V and 6 bases at J, with 16 bases between the two ends. TCRdb analysed the 5' RACE reads with MiXCR anew, one entry per CDR3 protein. Here the sample spans some 760,000 distinct CDR3 sequences, 15% to 20% being singletons. These data originate in a study of identical twins. Study conclusions and caveats: Models predicted less out-of-frame TCR alpha sharing in monozygotic twins than was found.

The same data also went into a second study, on T cells expressing NK-cell markers.

The TCR comes from a woman younger than 30 in good health. The chain is built from TRBV10-3 and TRBJ2-3; a weak D match, TRBD2 (7 bases). The sequencing sample was made of PBMCs. The CDR3 sequence is CAISESDSGVRDTQYF. The CDR3 DNA follows: TGTGCCATCAGTGAGTCGGACAGCGGGGTTCGGGATACGCAGTATTTT.